One sample yielded the 8 T cell receptor beta chains listed below, sequenced in a study of T cell changes during pregnancy in multiple sclerosis. The data were produced by immunoSEQ multiplex PCR, yet TCRdb's version contains in-frame clones alone and is incomplete. The sample includes about 92,000 clones, roughly 92% seen only once; the top ten take 2% to 3%. The sample consisted of peripheral blood, taken in the first trimester of pregnancy. These receptors came from a female donor with multiple sclerosis, enrolled in a pregnancy study.

This chain uses TRBV19 with TRBJ2-7, with a tentative D call TRBD1 (5 bases). Germline V gene sequence: CDR1 LNHDA, CDR2 SQIVND (reference sequence). The CDR3 runs to 17 residues. V lost 2 bases and J lost 1, with 18 bases in between. CDR3 DNA sequence: TGTGCCAGTAGTATAAGTTTCCCGCGACAGTCATCCTACGAGCAGTACTTC. It is translated as CASSISFPRQSSYEQYF.

The chain couples TRBV5-5 to TRBJ2-1, with 12 bases matching TRBD2. V lost 5 bases to trimming and J lost 3 bases; unmatched junction nucleotides: 9. The CDR3 spans 17 residues. CDR1 is SGHKS, CDR2 YYEKEE, per germline (reference sequence). The CDR3 sequence is CASSQRTSGTLYNEQFF. The CDR3 coding sequence is TGTGCCAGCAGTCAACGGACTAGCGGGACCCTCTACAATGAGCAGTTCTTC.

The chain carries TRBV7-9 and TRBJ2-1, with D maybe TRBD2 (6 bases). The germline V gene has CDR1 SEHNR and CDR2 FQNEAQ (reference sequence). V was trimmed by 5 bases and J by 9 bases, leaving 17 bases between them. The CDR3 length is 14 residues. In nucleotides, the CDR3 is TGTGCCAGCAGCCCTCTGGGGGGTATGGTTGAGCAGTTCTTC. Translation gives CASSPLGGMVEQFF.

This clone has just a few counts. This chain uses TRBV6-6 with TRBJ1-2, with TRBD1 matching over 8 bases. In germline, CDR1 is MNHNY, CDR2 SVGAGI (reference sequence). Losses at the gene ends were 10 bases for V and 5 bases for J; bases not matched to a gene: 18. The CDR3 consists of 16 residues. This CDR3 is CATQPPRQGTSYGYTF. Written as DNA, the CDR3 is TGTGCCACCCAACCGCCTCGACAGGGGACCAGTTATGGCTACACCTTC.

This chain connects TRBV19 to TRBJ2-7; TRBD1 agrees at 10 bases. The germline gives CDR1 LNHDA, CDR2 SQIVND (reference sequence). Trimming at V came to 5 bases and at J to 3 bases, leaving 7 bases not matched to a gene. This CDR3 comprises 15 residues. CDR3 in amino acids: CASSSRTGGNYEQYF. The CDR3 nucleotides read TGTGCCAGTAGTTCCCGGACAGGGGGGAACTACGAGCAGTACTTC. The full variable domain, rest sourced from reference TRBV19 and TRBJ2-7, is DGGITQSPKYLFRKEGQNVTLSCEQNLNHDAMYWYRQDPGQGLRLIYYSQIVNDFQKGDIAEGYSVSREKKESFPLTVTSAQKNPTAFYLCASSSRTGGNYEQYFGPGTRLTVT.

This sequence joins TRBV25-1 and TRBJ2-1; D perhaps matches TRBD2 (7 bases). The CDR3 spans 15 residues. Germline V gives CDR1 MGHDK, CDR2 SYGVNS. Trimming removed 0 bases from V and 6 bases from J, with 12 bases in between. As DNA, the CDR3 is TGTGCCAGCAGTGAATATATGGGAGGGGGCAATGAGCAGTTCTTC. This codes for CASSEYMGGGNEQFF.

V usage is TRBV28 and J usage is TRBJ1-1; possible D gene TRBD1, 5 bases. This CDR3 spans 15 amino acids. With 0 bases removed from V and 5 bases from J, the gap between germline ends came to 13 bases. Germline V CDR1 and CDR2: MDHEN, SYDVKM. CDR3 residues: CASSLWALGGTEAFF. For the CDR3, the DNA is TGTGCCAGCAGTTTATGGGCGCTGGGGGGGACTGAAGCTTTCTTT.

Comments on this clone: One end of the junction does not line up with germline, which may come from a read error. The chain uses TRBV7-7 and TRBJ2-5; possible D gene TRBD2, 6 bases. The germline gives CDR1 SSHAT, CDR2 FNYEAQ (reference sequence). This CDR3 is built from 16 residues. As DNA, the CDR3 is TGTGCTAGCAGCAATAACCCGACTAGTGGGAGAGAGACCCAGTACTTC. It codes for CASSNNPTSGRETQYF.